The entry that follows covers one T cell receptor (beta chain) sequence. The data were obtained in a study of technical replicates of blood from a handful of donors. V was cut by 3 bases and J by 5 bases, with 14 bases left in between. CDR3 length: 14 residues. Germline V gene lookup returns CDR1 SGDLS and CDR2 YYNGEE. Sequencing was performed with immunoSEQ multiplex PCR; in TCRdb, only in-frame clones are kept and a portion is missing. The sample yields roughly 70,000 clones, 92% seen once. V and J are TRBV9 and TRBJ2-5; D might be TRBD2 (6 bases). The clonotype was recovered from a human donor in good health. Sequencing was done on a sample of T cells isolated from PBMCs. The CDR3, as DNA: TGTGCCAGCAGCGCCGACGGGGGTGGGGAGACCCAGTACTTC. It translates to CASSADGGGETQYF. Based on the CDR3 plus reference TRBV9 and TRBJ2-5, the full variable domain is DSGVTQTPKHLITATGQRVTLRCSPRSGDLSVYWYQQSLDQGLQFLIQYYNGEERAKGNILERFSAQQFPDLHSELNLSSLELGDSALYFCASSADGGGETQYFGPGTRLLVL.